This paragraph reports one T cell receptor (beta chain). This clonotype appeared once. This clone's antigen is unknown. Base qualities are missing; no much larger clone stands one base away. Libraries were made using PCR. This sample was sequenced with an Illumina HiSeq 2500. Unique molecular identifiers were incorporated into TCR beta cDNA libraries to reduce PCR and sequencing biases. Per 1 to 10 million input T cells, approximately 500,000 cDNA molecules were obtained, such that each molecule approximated one T cell. The same protocol used for the earlier healthy control dataset was applied to prepare and sequence the patient libraries. Samples belonging to the same batch were prepared together, multiplexed and sequenced on a shared HiSeq lane. The original pipeline was this. MIGEC was used to process the raw barcoded reads, and molecular identifier groups with only a single read were discarded before consensus assembly and CDR3 extraction. Clonotype tables were post-analysed with VDJtools, normalizing diversity by down-sampling all datasets to the smallest sample size. In repertoire overlap clustering, CDR3 amino acid sequences, but not nucleotide sequences, were matched to correct batch-related cross-sample contamination. Using fastp trimming at Q25 and MiXCR clonotype assembly, TCRdb reanalyzed the public sequencing data and kept in-frame beta chains. Each entry is one CDR3 protein sequence, shown with its most common DNA and genes. The V and J calls shown here were made by TCRdb, not taken from the authors' results. In this sample the table shows about 810,000 distinct CDR3 sequences, approximately 53% of which occur a single time. Clones ranked in the top ten supply approximately 4.5% of the sample.

To demonstrate the VDJtools post-analysis software, the study profiled TCR beta repertoires from the peripheral blood of about 13 young patients with multiple sclerosis. The multiple sclerosis patients were children and adolescents ranging in age from about 6 to 16 years. These data belong to a study of post-analysis software for immune sequencing data (dated by TCRdb to the mid-2010s). Describing the broader study: Disease courses on record covered relapsing-remitting, secondary progressive and progressive-relapsing multiple sclerosis, though some patients had no subtype annotation. The patient repertoires were set against about 12 previously published healthy control repertoires from donors whose ages ranged from roughly 6 to 25 years. A subset of samples was prepared in parallel using single-end sample barcoding, then pooled and co-amplified after Illumina adapter ligation. What the authors observed across the whole study: Compared with controls, multiple sclerosis patients had significantly lower normalized Chao1 diversity, a finding suggesting substantial peripheral T-cell clonal expansion. Direct clustering with F measure revealed strong co-clustering of samples prepared in the same batch, which led to a batch-effect correction. Several TRBV segments, including TRBV5-6, TRBV5-1 and TRBV20-1, were significantly more frequent in patients than controls. The control group was slightly older than the multiple sclerosis patient group.

From the germline V gene, CDR1 is MGHDK and CDR2 is SYGVNS. The CDR3 runs 16 residues from the cysteine to the phenylalanine. The retained sequence is limited to the CDR3, 48 bases, with the frame set at the first base. Germline trimming: 6 bases from V, 11 bases from J; junction bases outside gene matches: 17. The receptor was derived from a girl aged 5-17 years with multiple sclerosis. The source material was blood. The receptor chain draws on TRBV25-1 and TRBJ2-5, and 11 bases in between align with TRBD2. The CDR3 here reads CASSEPGLAVRNEQYF. The sequence in DNA is TGTGCCAGCAGCGAACCGGGACTAGCGGTGAGGAATGAGCAGTACTTC.